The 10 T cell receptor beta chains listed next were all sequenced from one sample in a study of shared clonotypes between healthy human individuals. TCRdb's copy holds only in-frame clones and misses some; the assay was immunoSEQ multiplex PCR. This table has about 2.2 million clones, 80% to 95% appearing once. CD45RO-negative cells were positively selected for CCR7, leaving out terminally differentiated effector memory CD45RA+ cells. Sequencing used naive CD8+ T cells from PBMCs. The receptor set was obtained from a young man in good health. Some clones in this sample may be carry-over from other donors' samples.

CDR3 loop: CASSPPTRRGNRYNEQFF. For the CDR3, the DNA is TGTGCCAGCAGCCCCCCCACCCGGCGCGGGAATAGGTACAATGAGCAGTTCTTC. The rearrangement uses TRBV11-2 and TRBJ2-1, with D possibly TRBD2 on 6 matching bases. V shed 5 bases and J shed 4 bases, with 24 bases lying between them. The germline CDR1 and CDR2 sequences are SGHAT and FQNNGV. The CDR3 runs to 18 residues.

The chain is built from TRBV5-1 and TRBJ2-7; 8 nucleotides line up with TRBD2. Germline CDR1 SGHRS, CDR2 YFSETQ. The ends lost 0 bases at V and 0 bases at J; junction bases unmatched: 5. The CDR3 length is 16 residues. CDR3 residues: CASSLEASGFSYEQYF. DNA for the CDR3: TGCGCCAGCAGCTTGGAGGCTAGCGGGTTCTCCTACGAGCAGTACTTC. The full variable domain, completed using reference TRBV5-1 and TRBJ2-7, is KAGVTQTPRYLIKTRGQQVTLSCSPISGHRSVSWYQQTPGQGLQFLFEYFSETQRNKGNFPGRFSGRQFSNSRSEMNVSTLELGDSALYLCASSLEASGFSYEQYFGPGTRLTVT.

The CDR3 coding sequence is TGCAGCGGGAGGGACAGATCCTACTACGAGCAGTACTTC. Translation gives CSGRDRSYYEQYF. The chain combines TRBV29-1 with TRBJ2-7, with D possibly TRBD1 on 7 matching bases. Per germline, CDR1 SQVTM and CDR2 ANQGSEA. V lost 7 bases and J 3 bases, leaving 16 bases between the germline ends. This CDR3 has 13 amino acids.

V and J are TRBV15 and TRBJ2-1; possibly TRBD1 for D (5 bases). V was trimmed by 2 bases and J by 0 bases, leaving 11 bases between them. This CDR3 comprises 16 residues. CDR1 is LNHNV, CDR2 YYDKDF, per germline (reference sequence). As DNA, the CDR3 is TGTGCCACCAGCAGATACCGACAGAGCTCCTACAATGAGCAGTTCTTC. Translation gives CATSRYRQSSYNEQFF.

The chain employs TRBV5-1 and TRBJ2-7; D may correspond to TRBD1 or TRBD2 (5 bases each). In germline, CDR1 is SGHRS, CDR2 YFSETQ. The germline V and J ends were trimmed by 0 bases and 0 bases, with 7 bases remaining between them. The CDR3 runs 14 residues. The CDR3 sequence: CASSLGDGSYEQYF. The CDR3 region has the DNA TGCGCCAGCAGCTTGGGGGACGGCTCCTACGAGCAGTACTTC.

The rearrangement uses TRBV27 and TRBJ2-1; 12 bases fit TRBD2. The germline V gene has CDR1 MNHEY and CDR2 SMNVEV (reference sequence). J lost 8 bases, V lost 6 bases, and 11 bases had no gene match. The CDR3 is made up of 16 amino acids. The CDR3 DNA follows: TGTGCCAGCAGCCTGAGGCGACTAGCGGGAGTGGATGAGCAGTTCTTC. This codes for CASSLRRLAGVDEQFF.

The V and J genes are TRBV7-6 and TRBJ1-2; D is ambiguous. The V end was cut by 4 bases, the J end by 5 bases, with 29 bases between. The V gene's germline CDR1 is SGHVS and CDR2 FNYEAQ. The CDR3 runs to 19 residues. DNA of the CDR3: TGTGCCAGCAGCTCACTACCCCCCGGCGGGGAAGAGGCCTTGTATGGCTACACCTTC. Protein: CASSSLPPGGEEALYGYTF.

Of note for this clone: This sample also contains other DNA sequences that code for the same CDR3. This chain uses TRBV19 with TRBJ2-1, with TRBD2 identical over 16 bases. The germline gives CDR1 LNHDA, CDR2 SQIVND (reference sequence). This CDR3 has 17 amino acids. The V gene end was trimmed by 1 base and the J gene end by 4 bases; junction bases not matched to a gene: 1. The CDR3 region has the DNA TGTGCCAGTAGTATAGTGGGACTAGCGGGAGGGTACAATGAGCAGTTCTTC. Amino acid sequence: CASSIVGLAGGYNEQFF.

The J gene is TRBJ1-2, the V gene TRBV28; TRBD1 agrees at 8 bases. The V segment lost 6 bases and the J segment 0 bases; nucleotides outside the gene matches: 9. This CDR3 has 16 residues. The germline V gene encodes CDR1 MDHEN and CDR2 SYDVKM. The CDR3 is CASSLTGEATNYGYTF. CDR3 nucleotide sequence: TGTGCCAGCAGCCTGACAGGGGAGGCTACTAACTATGGCTACACCTTC.

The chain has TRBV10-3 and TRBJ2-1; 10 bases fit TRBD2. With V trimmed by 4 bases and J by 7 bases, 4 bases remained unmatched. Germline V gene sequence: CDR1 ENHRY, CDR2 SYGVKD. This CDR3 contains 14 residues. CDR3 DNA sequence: TGTGCCATCAGTGTACCGGGACTAGCGAATGAGCAGTTCTTC. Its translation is CAISVPGLANEQFF.